This TCR beta chain originates from a study of Ad26.COV2.S vaccination and SARS-CoV-2 variants. Overall study context: In the COV1001 trial, the donor was in the Ad26.COV2.S arm. Notes on the study in general: Greater spike-specific TCR breadth was seen in vaccine recipients than in placebo recipients. Non-spike TCR breadth showed similarity between vaccine and placebo recipients. Considerable breadth of spike-specific CD8+ and CD4+ T cell responses has reportedly been documented following vaccination.

With regard to this clone: Its cognate antigen is unknown. Additional DNA sequences in this sample encode the identical CDR3.

Data came from immunoSEQ multiplex PCR; TCRdb stores just in-frame clones and leaves some out. The sample gives about 680,000 clones, more than 70% of which show up once; about 1.5% is in the top ten. Treatment given: roughly 19 received Ad26.COV2.S at low or high dose, single or two shots; about 5 received placebo; per-sample allocation not given. After the first vaccine or placebo injection, samples were drawn on day 63. Trimming took 4 bases from V and 1 from J, leaving 3 bases between them. CDR1 and CDR2 (germline): LNHDA, SQIVND (reference sequence). The CDR3 covers 12 residues. This chain uses TRBV19 with TRBJ2-3; D is undetermined. The receptor was derived from a person aged 18 to 59 who received the Ad26.COV2.S COVID-19 vaccine or a placebo. This specimen was peripheral blood, taken in a trial of Ad26.COV2.S vaccine versus placebo. CDR3: CASSRGTDTQYF. DNA for the CDR3: TGTGCCAGTAGTAGAGGCACAGATACGCAGTATTTT. Drawing the rest from reference TRBV19 and TRBJ2-3, the complete variable domain is DGGITQSPKYLFRKEGQNVTLSCEQNLNHDAMYWYRQDPGQGLRLIYYSQIVNDFQKGDIAEGYSVSREKKESFPLTVTSAQKNPTAFYLCASSRGTDTQYFGPGTRLTVL.